This T cell receptor beta chain originates from a study of radiotherapy plus CTLA-4 blockade in lung cancer. Background on the study: Across the patients, objective responses occurred in approximately 19%, and disease control in under 40%. Study-level points and caveats: Alongside interferon-beta, early blood T cell clone dynamics were reportedly the best predictor of response. Blood-borne expansion of tumor-derived TCR clones followed radiotherapy plus ipilimumab.

This clone occurred a few times. Its antigen is unknown. Assay used: immunoSEQ multiplex PCR; TCRdb lists only in-frame clones, some missing. The sample yields under 95,000 clones, over 70% seen once. The CDR3 runs 13 residues. Germline V gene data show CDR1 as KGHSH and CDR2 as LQKENI. The ends were cut back, 4 bases at V and 10 bases at J, with 11 bases in the middle. The chain recombines TRBV18 with TRBJ1-6; D gene ambiguous. Sample: peripheral blood, taken from a patient treated with radiotherapy plus ipilimumab. The sequence came from a human donor with non-small cell lung cancer whose response to radiotherapy plus ipilimumab could not be evaluated. Some clones in this sample may be carry-over from other donors' samples. CDR3 amino acids: CASSHGSGSPLHF. The CDR3 DNA reads as TGTGCCAGCTCACACGGATCAGGCTCACCCCTCCACTTT.